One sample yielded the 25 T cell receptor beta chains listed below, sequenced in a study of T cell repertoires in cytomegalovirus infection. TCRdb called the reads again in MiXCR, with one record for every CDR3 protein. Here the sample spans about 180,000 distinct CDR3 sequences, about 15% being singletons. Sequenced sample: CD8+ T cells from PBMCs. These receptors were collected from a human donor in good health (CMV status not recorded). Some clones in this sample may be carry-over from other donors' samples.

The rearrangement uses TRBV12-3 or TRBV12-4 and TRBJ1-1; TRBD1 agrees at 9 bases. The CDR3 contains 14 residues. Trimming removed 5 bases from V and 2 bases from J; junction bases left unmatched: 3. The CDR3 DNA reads TGTGCCAGCAGTGCGGGACAGGGAAACACTGAAGCTTTCTTT. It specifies CASSAGQGNTEAFF.

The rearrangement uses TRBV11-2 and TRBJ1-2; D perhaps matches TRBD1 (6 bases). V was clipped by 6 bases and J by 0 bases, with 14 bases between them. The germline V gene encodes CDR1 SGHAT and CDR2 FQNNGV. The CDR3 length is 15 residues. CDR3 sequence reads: CASSLYRVPNYGYTF. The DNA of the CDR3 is TGTGCCAGCAGTCTATACAGGGTCCCTAACTATGGCTACACCTTC.

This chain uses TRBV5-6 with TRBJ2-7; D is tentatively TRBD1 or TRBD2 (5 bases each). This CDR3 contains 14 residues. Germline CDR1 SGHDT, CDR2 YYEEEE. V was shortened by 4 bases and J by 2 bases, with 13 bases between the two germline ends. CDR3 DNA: TGTGCCAGCAGCCCCGGGACGAAGACCTACGAGCAGTACTTC. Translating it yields CASSPGTKTYEQYF.

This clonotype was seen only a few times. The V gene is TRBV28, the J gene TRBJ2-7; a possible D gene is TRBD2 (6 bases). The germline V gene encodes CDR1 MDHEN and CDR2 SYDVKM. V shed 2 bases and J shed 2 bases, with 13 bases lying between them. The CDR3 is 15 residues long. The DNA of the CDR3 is TGTGCCAGCAGTTTAGGACTCCCGGGGGCCTACGAGCAGTACTTC. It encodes CASSLGLPGAYEQYF.

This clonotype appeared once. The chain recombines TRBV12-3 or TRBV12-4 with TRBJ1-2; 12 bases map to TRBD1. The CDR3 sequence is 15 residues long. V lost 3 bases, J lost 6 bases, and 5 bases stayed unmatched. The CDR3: CASSFTGQGADGYTF. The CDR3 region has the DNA TGTGCCAGCAGTTTCACGGGACAGGGGGCAGATGGCTACACCTTC.

CDR3 in amino acids: CASSEARDTLVPQYF. CDR3 in DNA: TGTGCCAGCAGTGAAGCACGGGACACCCTTGTCCCCCAGTACTTC. The chain joins TRBV2 to TRBJ2-5; weak D call: TRBD1 (6 bases). Germline V gene sequence: CDR1 SNHLY, CDR2 FYNNEI. The CDR3 runs 15 residues. V dropped 0 bases and J dropped 9 bases, with 17 bases sitting between them.

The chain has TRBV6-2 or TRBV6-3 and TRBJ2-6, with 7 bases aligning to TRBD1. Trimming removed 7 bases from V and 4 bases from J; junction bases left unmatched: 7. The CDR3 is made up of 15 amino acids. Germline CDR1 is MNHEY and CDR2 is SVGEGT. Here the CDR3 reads CASTGTGAGANVLTF. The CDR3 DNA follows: TGTGCCAGCACTGGAACAGGGGCCGGGGCCAACGTCCTGACTTTC.

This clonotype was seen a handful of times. In nucleotides, the CDR3 is TGTGCCAGTAGTATAGATCGGGCAGGGGGTATGGATCAGCCCCAGCATTTT. Encoded protein: CASSIDRAGGMDQPQHF. The rearrangement uses TRBV19 and TRBJ1-5; TRBD1 matches at 7 bases. Germline V gene data show CDR1 as LNHDA and CDR2 as SQIVND (reference sequence). The trim removed 0 bases at V and 5 bases at J, leaving 10 bases unmatched. This CDR3 region has 17 residues.

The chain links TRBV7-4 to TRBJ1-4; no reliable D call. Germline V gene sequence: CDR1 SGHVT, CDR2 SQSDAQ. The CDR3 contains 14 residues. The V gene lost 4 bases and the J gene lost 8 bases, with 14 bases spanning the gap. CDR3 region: CASSSTDPREKLFF. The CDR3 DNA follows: TGTGCCAGCAGCTCGACGGACCCTAGGGAAAAACTGTTTTTT.

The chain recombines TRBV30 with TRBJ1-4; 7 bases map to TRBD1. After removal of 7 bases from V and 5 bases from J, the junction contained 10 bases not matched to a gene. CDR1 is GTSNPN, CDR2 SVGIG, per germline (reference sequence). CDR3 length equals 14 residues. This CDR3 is CAFPSGTANEKLFF. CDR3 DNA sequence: TGTGCCTTCCCTTCCGGGACAGCAAATGAAAAACTGTTTTTT.

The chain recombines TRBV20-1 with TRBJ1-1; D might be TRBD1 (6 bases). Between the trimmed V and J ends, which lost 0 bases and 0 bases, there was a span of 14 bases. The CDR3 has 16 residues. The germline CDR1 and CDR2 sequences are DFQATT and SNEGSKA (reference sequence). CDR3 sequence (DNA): TGCAGTGCTAGAGATCGGTCCGGGGGGCTGAACACTGAAGCTTTCTTT. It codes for CSARDRSGGLNTEAFF.

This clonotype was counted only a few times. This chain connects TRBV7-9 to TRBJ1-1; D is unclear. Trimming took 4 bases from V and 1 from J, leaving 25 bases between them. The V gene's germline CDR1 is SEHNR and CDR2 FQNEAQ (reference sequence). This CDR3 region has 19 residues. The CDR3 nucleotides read TGTGCCAGCAGCTCGACCACTCGTAATTGGGCAGGCGAGAACACTGAAGCTTTCTTT. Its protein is CASSSTTRNWAGENTEAFF.

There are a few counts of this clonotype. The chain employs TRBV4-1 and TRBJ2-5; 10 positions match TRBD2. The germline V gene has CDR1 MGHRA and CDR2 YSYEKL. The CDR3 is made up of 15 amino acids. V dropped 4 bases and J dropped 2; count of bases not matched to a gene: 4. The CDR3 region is CASSPERGGQETQYF. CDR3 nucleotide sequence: TGCGCCAGCAGCCCCGAGCGGGGGGGGCAAGAGACCCAGTACTTC.

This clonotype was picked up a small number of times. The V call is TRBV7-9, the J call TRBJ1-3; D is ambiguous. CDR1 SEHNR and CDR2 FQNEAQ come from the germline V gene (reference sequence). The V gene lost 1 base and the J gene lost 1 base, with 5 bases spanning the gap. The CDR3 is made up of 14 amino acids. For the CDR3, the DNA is TGTGCCAGCAGCTTAGGAACTTCTGGAAACACCATATATTTT. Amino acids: CASSLGTSGNTIYF.

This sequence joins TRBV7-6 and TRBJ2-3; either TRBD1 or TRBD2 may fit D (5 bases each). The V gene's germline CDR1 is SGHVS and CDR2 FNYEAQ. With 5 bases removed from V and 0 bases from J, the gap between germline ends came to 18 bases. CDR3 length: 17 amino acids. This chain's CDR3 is CASSGPSRVASTDTQYF. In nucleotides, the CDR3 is TGTGCCAGCAGCGGACCTAGCAGGGTGGCTAGCACAGATACGCAGTATTTT.

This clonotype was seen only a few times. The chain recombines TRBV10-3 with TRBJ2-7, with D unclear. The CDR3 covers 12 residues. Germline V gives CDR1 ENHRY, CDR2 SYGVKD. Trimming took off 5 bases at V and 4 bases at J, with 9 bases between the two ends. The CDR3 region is CAISSKGYEQYF. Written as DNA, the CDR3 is TGTGCCATCAGTAGTAAGGGTTACGAGCAGTACTTC.

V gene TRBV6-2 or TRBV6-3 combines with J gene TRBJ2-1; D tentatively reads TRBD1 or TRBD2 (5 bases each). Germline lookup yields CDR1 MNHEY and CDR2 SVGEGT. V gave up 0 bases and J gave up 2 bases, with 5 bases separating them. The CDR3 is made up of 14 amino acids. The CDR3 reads CASSYSGAYNEQFF. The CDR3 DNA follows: TGTGCCAGCAGTTACTCGGGGGCCTACAATGAGCAGTTCTTC.

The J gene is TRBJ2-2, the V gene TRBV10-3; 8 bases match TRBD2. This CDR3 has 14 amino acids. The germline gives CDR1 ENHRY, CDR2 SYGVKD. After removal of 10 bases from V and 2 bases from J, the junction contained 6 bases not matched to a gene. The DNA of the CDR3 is TGTGCCAACGGGGGGGACTTAAACACCGGGGAGCTGTTTTTT. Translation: CANGGDLNTGELFF.

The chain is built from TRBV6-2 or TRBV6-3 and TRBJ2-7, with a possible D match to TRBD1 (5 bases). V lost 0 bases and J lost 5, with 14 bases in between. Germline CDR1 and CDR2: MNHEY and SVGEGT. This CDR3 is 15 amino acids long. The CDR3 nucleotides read TGTGCCAGCAGTTACTCGAGTGGCAGGGCCAACGAGCAGTACTTC. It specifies CASSYSSGRANEQYF.

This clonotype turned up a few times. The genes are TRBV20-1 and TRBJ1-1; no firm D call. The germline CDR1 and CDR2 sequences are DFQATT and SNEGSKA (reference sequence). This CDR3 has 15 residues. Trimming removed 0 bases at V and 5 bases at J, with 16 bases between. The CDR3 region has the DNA TGCAGTGCTAGAGAAGAGGCCCGTTCTTGGACTGAAGCTTTCTTT. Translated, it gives CSAREEARSWTEAFF.

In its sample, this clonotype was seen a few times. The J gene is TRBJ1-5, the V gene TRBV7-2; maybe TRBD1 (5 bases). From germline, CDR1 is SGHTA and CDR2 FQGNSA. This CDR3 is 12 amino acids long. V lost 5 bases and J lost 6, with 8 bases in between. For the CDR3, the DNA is TGTGCCAGCAGCGTGGGACTTCAGCCCCAGCATTTT. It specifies CASSVGLQPQHF.

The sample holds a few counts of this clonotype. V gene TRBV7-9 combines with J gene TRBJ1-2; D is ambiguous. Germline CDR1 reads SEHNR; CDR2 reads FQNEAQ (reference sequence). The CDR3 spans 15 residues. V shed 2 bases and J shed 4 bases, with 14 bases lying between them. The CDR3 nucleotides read TGTGCCAGCAGCTTATGGTCGGGGAGGGCCTATGGCTACACCTTC. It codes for CASSLWSGRAYGYTF.

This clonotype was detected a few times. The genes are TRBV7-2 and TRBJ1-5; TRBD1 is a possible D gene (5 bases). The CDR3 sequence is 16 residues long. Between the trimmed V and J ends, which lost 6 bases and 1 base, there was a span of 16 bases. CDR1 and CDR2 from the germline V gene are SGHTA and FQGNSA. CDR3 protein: CASSSGFPWSNQPQHF. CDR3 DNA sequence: TGTGCCAGCAGTTCAGGGTTTCCCTGGAGCAATCAGCCCCAGCATTTT. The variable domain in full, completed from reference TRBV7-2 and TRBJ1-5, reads GAGVSQSPSNKVTEKGKDVELRCDPISGHTALYWYRQSLGQGLEFLIYFQGNSAPDKSGLPSDRFSAERTGGSVSTLTIQRTQQEDSAVYLCASSSGFPWSNQPQHFGDGTRLSIL.

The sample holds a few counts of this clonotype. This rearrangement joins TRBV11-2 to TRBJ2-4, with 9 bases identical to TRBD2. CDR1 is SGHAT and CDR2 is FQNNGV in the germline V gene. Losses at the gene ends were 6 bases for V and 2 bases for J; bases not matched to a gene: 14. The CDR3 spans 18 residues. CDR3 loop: CASRRSGGTSITKNIQYF. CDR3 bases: TGTGCCAGCAGGCGATCCGGTGGGACTAGCATTACCAAAAACATTCAGTACTTC.

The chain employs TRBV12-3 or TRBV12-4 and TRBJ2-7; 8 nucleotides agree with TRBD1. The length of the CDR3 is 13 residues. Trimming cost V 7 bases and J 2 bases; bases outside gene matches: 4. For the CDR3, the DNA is TGTGCCAGCAATCCGACAGGGGCCTACGAGCAGTACTTC. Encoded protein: CASNPTGAYEQYF.